Detailed here is one T cell receptor beta chain. Assay used: immunoSEQ multiplex PCR; TCRdb lists only in-frame clones, some missing. This table has over 90,000 clones, 75% to 90% appearing once. The data derive from a study of control samples from healthy donors and cancer patients. Trimming cost V 1 base and J 4 bases; bases outside gene matches: 5. The germline CDR1 and CDR2 sequences are SGHVS and FNYEAQ. The CDR3 length is 15 residues. The rearrangement uses TRBV7-6 and TRBJ2-5; 8 bases are shared with TRBD2. The receptor was derived from a man between 60 and 75 years old with lung cancer. Sequencing was performed on PBMCs. The CDR3 is CASSLEAGVGETQYF. The CDR3 region has the DNA TGTGCCAGCAGCTTAGAAGCGGGGGTTGGAGAGACCCAGTACTTC.